Included here is one TCR beta chain sequence, with context. This entry is derived from a study of blood T cell repertoires in COVID-19. About the study: The origin of the acute and convalescent COVID-19 samples was the United States, Italy and Spain. Sample material is recorded as cDNA or gDNA derived from T cells, B-cell-depleted T cells, or PBMCs.

Those enrolled in Seattle joined during active infection and were followed longitudinally afterward. This CDR3 region has 14 residues. Trimming took 3 bases from V and 5 from J, leaving 14 bases between them. In germline, CDR1 is KGHSH, CDR2 LQKENI. Authors' data handling: Amplifying reference gene primers gave estimates of nucleated cell counts. Only in-frame clones appear in the TCRdb table, and some are missing; sequencing was by immunoSEQ multiplex PCR. V and J calls and clone size are copied from that table; D and trimming were computed from the DNA. The table records roughly 200,000 clones, more than 75% of them present only once.

Sequenced input: peripheral blood. The rearrangement links TRBV18 to TRBJ2-7; maybe TRBD1 (6 bases). The clonotype was recovered from a woman between 40 and 50 years old with COVID-19, enrolled during active disease. CDR3 coding DNA: TGTGCCAGCTCACCGCTCATCGAGGGGGACGAGCAGTACTTC. It codes for CASSPLIEGDEQYF. Combining the CDR3 with reference TRBV18 and TRBJ2-7 gives the whole variable domain NAGVMQNPRHLVRRRGQEARLRCSPMKGHSHVYWYRQLPEEGLKFMVYLQKENIIDESGMPKERFSAEFPKEGPSILRIQQVVRGDSAAYFCASSPLIEGDEQYFGPGTRLTVT.